This T cell receptor beta chain was found in a study of CD8+ T cells in alopecia areata. Unmatched junction bases numbered 5, after V lost 0 bases and J lost 7 bases. The CDR3 extends over 13 amino acids. From germline, CDR1 is SQVTM and CDR2 ANQGSEA. Extraction of RNA preceded its reverse transcription into cDNA, which served as the sequencing template. Here immunoSEQ multiplex PCR was the method, and the copy in TCRdb shows in-frame clones only, minus some. There are 120,000 or so clones in the sample; approximately 47% occur only once, and 10% lies in the top ten. The chain carries TRBV29-1 and TRBJ1-1, with TRBD1 matching 7 bases. What was sequenced was NKG2D-low CD8+ T cells sorted from blood. This clonotype was obtained from a human donor with alopecia areata. CDR3 region: CSVEDERDSEAFF. DNA of the CDR3: TGCAGCGTTGAAGACGAAAGGGACAGTGAAGCTTTCTTT. Full variable domain (remainder filled in from reference TRBV29-1 and TRBJ1-1): SAVISQKPSRDICQRGTSLTIQCQVDSQVTMMFWYRQQPGQSLTLIATANQGSEATYESGFVIDKFPISRPNLTFSTLTVSNMSPEDSSIYLCSVEDERDSEAFFGQGTRLTVV.